The T cell receptor beta chain under discussion was sequenced for a study of human T cells and chemical hapten exposure. TCRdb fed the RACE reads into MiXCR, producing one record per CDR3 protein. The profile shows around 330,000 distinct CDR3 sequences, around 5.5% of them singletons. Stated time point: pre-sensitization, week 0. Treatment described: therapeutic diphenylcyclopropenone sensitization with weekly scalp DPC. The clonotype originates from a young woman with alopecia areata. Some clones in this sample may be carry-over from other donors' samples. This specimen was whole blood, taken in connection with sensitization to the hapten diphenylcyclopropenone (DPC).

The CDR3 reads CSARAPQGSAYEQYF. The CDR3 coding sequence is TGCAGTGCTAGGGCTCCACAGGGGTCCGCCTACGAGCAGTACTTC. The V and J genes are TRBV20-1 and TRBJ2-7; TRBD1 matches at 7 bases. J lost 2 bases, V lost 3 bases, and 10 bases had no gene match. CDR3 length equals 15 residues. Germline CDR1 reads DFQATT; CDR2 reads SNEGSKA (reference sequence).